The sequence of this TCR beta chain was determined in a study of cytomegalovirus exposure and HLA in healthy donors. General study findings and limits: In all likelihood, a cluster of highly shared sequence variants was a sequencing artifact. The authors later found most CMV-associated TCR beta chains appeared HLA-restricted.

At collection, donors were nominally healthy, but unrecorded immune exposures were probable. Use of 60 Vbeta and 13 Jbeta primers characterized the PCR. TCRdb's copy holds only in-frame clones and misses some; the assay was immunoSEQ multiplex PCR. The data hold around 140,000 clones, with roughly 83% observed a single time. Regarding this clone: Antigen unknown.

The CDR3 loop spans 14 amino acids. The specimen was PBMCs. The J gene is TRBJ2-5, the V gene TRBV21-1; the D segment call TRBD2 is taken from the table without a DNA check. TRBV21-1 constitutes a pseudogene. The TCR originated in a man in his forties in good health and CMV-seronegative. The CDR3 DNA sequence: TGTGCCAGCAGCATGGACTACCTCCAAGAGACCCAGTACTTC. Its translation: CASSMDYLQETQYF.